The sequence of this T cell receptor (beta chain) was determined in a study of blood T cell repertoires in COVID-19 (TCRdb year 2020). Broadly, across the study: The collaborator samples originated in the United States, Italy and Spain and spanned the acute and convalescent phases of COVID-19. The prospective study material was composed of cDNA or gDNA derived from T cells, B-cell-depleted T cells, or PBMCs. Deeply sampled blood TCRbeta repertoires from subjects exposed to, actively infected with, or recovered from COVID-19 were included in the dataset. The repertoires were made available in a free public database intended to serve as a resource for research on the immune response to SARS-CoV-2. Samples were obtained from the ongoing ImmuneRACE study (first 160 participants) and from over 1,000 subjects provided by 6 global collaborators. Nearly every sample came with metadata listing a de-identified subject ID, COVID-19 status, age in years and sex. HLA class I and class II types, where available, came from metadata supplied by the sample provider rather than from assay-based typing. What the study reported, not specific to this receptor: The amount of clinical and demographic metadata varied by source and participant and was provided uncurated.

At one collaborating source in Seattle, patients were enrolled during active infection and were followed longitudinally through the course of disease. The collaborating institutions used their own protocols to collect whole blood in K2EDTA tubes. For TCRbeta analysis, collaborators shipped samples in one of three forms: frozen whole blood, isolated PBMCs, or DNA extracted from either of those sample types. The immunoSEQ Assay, a bias-controlled multiplex PCR, was used to amplify TCRbeta CDR3 regions from genomic DNA. On the study's bioinformatics: Within the assay, amplification of reference gene primers was used to estimate how many nucleated cells each sample contained. To quantify the absolute abundance of each unique TCRbeta CDR3 rearrangement, sequence reads were collapsed and filtered. Productive Simpson clonality was computed per sample as the square root of Simpson's diversity index over productive rearrangements. In TCRdb, the immuneACCESS table is reduced to in-frame sequences with V and J assigned. These tables do not hold every clone; where another copy was compared, an unresolved V gene accounts for under half, and the others remain unexplained. V, J and clone size derive from that table, while D and trimming were established from the DNA sequence. This sample comprises about 220,000 clones, about 85% of them detected only once. About 9.4% of the sample is held by the ten biggest clonotypes.

Its CDR3 holds 15 amino acids, cysteine through phenylalanine. The DNA shown is the 45-base CDR3, in frame from base 1. The trim is 6 bases for V and 2 bases for J, with a gap of 13 bases between the germline ends. The germline V gene (reference sequence) supplies CDR1 MNHEY and CDR2 SMNVEV. A note on this clone: The target of this receptor is not known. No per-base quality is available; no much larger clone lies one base away.

This clonotype originated in a woman between 45 and 60 years old with COVID-19, enrolled during active disease. Input material: peripheral blood. The chain couples TRBV27 to TRBJ2-2; tentative D gene TRBD1, with 5 bases matching. The bases read TGTGCCAGCAGAAAGCCAGGGCTCAACACCGGGGAGCTGTTTTTT. Translated, it reads CASRKPGLNTGELFF.